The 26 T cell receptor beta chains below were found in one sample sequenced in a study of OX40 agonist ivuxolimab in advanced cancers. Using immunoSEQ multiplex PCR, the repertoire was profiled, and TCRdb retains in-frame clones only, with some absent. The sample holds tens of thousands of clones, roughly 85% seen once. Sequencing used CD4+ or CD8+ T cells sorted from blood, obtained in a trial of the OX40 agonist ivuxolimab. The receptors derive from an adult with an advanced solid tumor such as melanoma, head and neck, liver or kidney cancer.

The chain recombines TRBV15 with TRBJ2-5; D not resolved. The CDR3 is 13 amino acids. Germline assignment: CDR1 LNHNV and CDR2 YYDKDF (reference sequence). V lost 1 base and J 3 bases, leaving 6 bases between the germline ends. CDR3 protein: CATSRGTKETQYF. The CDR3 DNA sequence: TGTGCCACCAGCAGAGGAACTAAAGAGACCCAGTACTTC. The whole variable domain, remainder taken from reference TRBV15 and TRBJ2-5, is DAMVIQNPRYQVTQFGKPVTLSCSQTLNHNVMYWYQQKSSQAPKLLFHYYDKDFNNEADTPDNFQSRRPNTSFCFLDIRSPGLGDTAMYLCATSRGTKETQYFGPGTRLLVL.

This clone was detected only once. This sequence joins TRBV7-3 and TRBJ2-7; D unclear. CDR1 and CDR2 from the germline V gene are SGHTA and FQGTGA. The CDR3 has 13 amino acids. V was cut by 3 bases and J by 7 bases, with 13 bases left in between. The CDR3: CASSFGTSGEQYF. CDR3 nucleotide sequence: TGTGCCAGCAGCTTTGGTACCTCGGGTGAGCAGTACTTC.

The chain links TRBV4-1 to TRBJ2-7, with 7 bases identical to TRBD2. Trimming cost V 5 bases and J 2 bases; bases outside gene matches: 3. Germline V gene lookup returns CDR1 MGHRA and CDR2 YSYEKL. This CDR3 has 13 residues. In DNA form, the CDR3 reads TGCGCCAGCAGCTTCGGACTAGCCTACGAGCAGTACTTC. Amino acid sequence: CASSFGLAYEQYF.

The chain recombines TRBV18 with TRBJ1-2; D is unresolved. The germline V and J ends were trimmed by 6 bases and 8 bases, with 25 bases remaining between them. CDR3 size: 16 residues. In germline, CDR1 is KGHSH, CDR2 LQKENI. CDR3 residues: CASSPETTPLDTGYTF. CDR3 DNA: TGTGCCAGCTCCCCTGAAACTACCCCGCTCGATACCGGCTACACCTTC.

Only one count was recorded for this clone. As DNA, the CDR3 is TGTGCCAGCAGTTTACCAGGCTCGGCTAATGAAAAACTGTTTTTT. Translation: CASSLPGSANEKLFF. The rearrangement uses TRBV28 and TRBJ1-4, with D uncertain. Germline CDR1 and CDR2: MDHEN and SYDVKM. Trimming shortened V by 2 bases and J by 3 bases, and 10 bases separated the two germline ends. The CDR3 runs to 15 residues.

CDR3 sequence (DNA): TGTGCCAGCAGCCAGGAACCTAACTATGGCTACACCTTC. Translating gives CASSQEPNYGYTF. The chain recombines TRBV16 with TRBJ1-2; no definite D call. The germline CDR1 and CDR2 sequences are KGHSY and FQNENV. The CDR3 length is 13 residues. Trimming removed 3 bases at V and 0 bases at J, with 5 bases between.

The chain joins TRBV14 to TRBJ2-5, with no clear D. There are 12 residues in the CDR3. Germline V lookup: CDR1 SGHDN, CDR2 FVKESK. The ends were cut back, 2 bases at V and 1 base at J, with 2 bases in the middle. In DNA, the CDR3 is TGTGCCAGCAGCCAATTCCAAGAGACCCAGTACTTC. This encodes CASSQFQETQYF. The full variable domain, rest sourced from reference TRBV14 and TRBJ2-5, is EAGVTQFPSHSVIEKGQTVTLRCDPISGHDNLYWYRRVMGKEIKFLLHFVKESKQDESGMPNNRFLAERTGGTYSTLKVQPAELEDSGVYFCASSQFQETQYFGPGTRLLVL.

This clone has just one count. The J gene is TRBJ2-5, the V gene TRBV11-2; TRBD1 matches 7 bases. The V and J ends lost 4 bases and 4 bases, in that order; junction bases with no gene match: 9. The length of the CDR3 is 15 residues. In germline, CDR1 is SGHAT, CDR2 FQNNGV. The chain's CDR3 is CASSSGTAYLETQYF. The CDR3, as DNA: TGTGCCAGCAGCTCTGGGACAGCCTATTTAGAGACCCAGTACTTC.

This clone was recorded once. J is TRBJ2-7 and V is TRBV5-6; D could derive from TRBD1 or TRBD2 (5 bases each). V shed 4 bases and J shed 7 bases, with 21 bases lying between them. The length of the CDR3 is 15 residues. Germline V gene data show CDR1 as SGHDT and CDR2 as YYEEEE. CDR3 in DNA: TGTGCCAGCAGCACCCTAGGACATTCCGAGGGGGAGCAGTACTTC. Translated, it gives CASSTLGHSEGEQYF.

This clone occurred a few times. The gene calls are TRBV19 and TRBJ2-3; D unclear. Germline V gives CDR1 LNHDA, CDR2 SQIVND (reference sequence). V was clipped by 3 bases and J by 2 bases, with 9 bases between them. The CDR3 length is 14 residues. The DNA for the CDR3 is TGTGCCAGTAGTATGGCTCGCATCACAGATACGCAGTATTTT. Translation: CASSMARITDTQYF. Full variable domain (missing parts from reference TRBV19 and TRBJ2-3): DGGITQSPKYLFRKEGQNVTLSCEQNLNHDAMYWYRQDPGQGLRLIYYSQIVNDFQKGDIAEGYSVSREKKESFPLTVTSAQKNPTAFYLCASSMARITDTQYFGPGTRLTVL.

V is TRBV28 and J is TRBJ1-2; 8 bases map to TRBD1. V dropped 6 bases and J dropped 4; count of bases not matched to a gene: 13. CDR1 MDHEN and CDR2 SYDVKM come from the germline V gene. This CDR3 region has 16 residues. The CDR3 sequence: CASSSTSGGRAYGYTF. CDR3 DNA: TGTGCCAGCAGCTCAACATCAGGGGGCAGGGCCTATGGCTACACCTTC.

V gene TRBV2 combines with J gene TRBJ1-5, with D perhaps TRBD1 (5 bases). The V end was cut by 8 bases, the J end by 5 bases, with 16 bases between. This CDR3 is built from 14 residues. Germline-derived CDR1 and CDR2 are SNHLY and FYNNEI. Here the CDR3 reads CASGGYGGYQPQHF. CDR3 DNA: TGTGCCAGCGGGGGATACGGGGGGTATCAGCCCCAGCATTTT.

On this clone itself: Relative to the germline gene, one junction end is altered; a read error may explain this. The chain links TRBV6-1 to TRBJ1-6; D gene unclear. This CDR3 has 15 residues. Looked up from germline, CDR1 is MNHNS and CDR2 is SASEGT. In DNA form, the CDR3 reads TGTGCCAGCAGTGAAGGGGTATTGGGATATTCCCCCCTCCACTTT. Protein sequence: CASSEGVLGYSPLHF.

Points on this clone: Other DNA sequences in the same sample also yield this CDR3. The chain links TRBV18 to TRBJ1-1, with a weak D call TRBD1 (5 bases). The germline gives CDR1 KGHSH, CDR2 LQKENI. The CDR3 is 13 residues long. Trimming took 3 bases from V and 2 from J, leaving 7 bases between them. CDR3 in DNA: TGTGCCAGCTCACCGGGGGGTAACACTGAAGCTTTCTTT. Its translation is CASSPGGNTEAFF.

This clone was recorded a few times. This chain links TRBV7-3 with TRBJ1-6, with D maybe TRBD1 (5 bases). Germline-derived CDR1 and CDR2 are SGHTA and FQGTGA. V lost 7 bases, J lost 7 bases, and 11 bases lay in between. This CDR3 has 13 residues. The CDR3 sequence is CASTEGPNSPLHF. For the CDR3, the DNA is TGTGCCAGCACTGAGGGGCCAAATTCACCCCTCCACTTT.

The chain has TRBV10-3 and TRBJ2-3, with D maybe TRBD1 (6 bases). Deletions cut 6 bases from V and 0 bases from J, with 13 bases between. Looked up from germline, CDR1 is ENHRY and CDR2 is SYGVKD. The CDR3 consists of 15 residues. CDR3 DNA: TGTGCCATCAGGGAACCGGGACATAGCACAGATACGCAGTATTTT. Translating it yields CAIREPGHSTDTQYF.

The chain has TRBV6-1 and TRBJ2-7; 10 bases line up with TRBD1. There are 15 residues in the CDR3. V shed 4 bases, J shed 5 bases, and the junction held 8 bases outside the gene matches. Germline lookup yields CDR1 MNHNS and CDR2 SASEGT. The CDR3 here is CASSGGTGAYHEQYF. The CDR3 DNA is TGTGCCAGCAGTGGGGGGACAGGGGCTTACCACGAGCAGTACTTC.

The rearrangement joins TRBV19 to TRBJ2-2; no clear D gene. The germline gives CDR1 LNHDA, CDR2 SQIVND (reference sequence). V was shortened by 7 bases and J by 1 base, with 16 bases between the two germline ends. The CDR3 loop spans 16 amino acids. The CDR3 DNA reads TGTGCCAGTACCCCCGGGCCCCGGCGGAACACCGGGGAGCTGTTTTTT. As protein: CASTPGPRRNTGELFF. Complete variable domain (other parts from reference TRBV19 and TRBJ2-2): DGGITQSPKYLFRKEGQNVTLSCEQNLNHDAMYWYRQDPGQGLRLIYYSQIVNDFQKGDIAEGYSVSREKKESFPLTVTSAQKNPTAFYLCASTPGPRRNTGELFFGEGSRLTVL.

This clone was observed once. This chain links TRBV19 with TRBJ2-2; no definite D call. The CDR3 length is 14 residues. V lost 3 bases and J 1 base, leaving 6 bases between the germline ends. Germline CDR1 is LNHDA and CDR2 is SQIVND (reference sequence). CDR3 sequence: CASSISRNTGELFF. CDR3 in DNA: TGTGCCAGTAGTATCAGCCGGAACACCGGGGAGCTGTTTTTT. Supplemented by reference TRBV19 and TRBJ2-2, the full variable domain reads DGGITQSPKYLFRKEGQNVTLSCEQNLNHDAMYWYRQDPGQGLRLIYYSQIVNDFQKGDIAEGYSVSREKKESFPLTVTSAQKNPTAFYLCASSISRNTGELFFGEGSRLTVL.

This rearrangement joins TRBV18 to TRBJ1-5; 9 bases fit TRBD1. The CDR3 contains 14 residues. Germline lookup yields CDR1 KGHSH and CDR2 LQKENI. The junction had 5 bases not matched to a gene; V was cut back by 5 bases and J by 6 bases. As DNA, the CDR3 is TGTGCCAGCTCAGCGGGACAGGGAATTCAGCCCCAGCATTTT. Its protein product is CASSAGQGIQPQHF.

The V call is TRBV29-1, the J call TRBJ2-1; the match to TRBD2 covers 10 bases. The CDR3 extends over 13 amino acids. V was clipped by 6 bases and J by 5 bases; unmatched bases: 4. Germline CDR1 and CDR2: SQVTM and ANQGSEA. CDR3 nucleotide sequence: TGCAGCGTCGGACTAGCGGCCCACAATGAGCAGTTCTTC. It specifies CSVGLAAHNEQFF.

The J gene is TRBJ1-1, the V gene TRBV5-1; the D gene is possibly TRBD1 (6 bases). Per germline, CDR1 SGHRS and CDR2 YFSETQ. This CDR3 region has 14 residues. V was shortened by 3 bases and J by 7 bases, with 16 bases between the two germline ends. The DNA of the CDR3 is TGCGCCAGCAGCTCCCCTGGACAGACGGGTGAAGCTTTCTTT. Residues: CASSSPGQTGEAFF.

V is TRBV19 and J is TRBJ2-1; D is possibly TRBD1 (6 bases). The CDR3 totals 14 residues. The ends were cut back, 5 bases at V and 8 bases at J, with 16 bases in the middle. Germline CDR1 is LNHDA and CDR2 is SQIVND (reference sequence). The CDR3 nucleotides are TGTGCCAGTAGTGTCCGACAGGACAGCGATGAGCAGTTCTTC. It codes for CASSVRQDSDEQFF. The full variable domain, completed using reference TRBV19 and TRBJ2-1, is DGGITQSPKYLFRKEGQNVTLSCEQNLNHDAMYWYRQDPGQGLRLIYYSQIVNDFQKGDIAEGYSVSREKKESFPLTVTSAQKNPTAFYLCASSVRQDSDEQFFGPGTRLTVL.

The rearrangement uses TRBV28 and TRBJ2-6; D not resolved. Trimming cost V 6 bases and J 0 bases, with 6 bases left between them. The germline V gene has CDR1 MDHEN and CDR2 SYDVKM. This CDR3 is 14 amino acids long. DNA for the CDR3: TGTGCCAGCAGCCCGAGCTCTGGGGCCAACGTCCTGACTTTC. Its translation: CASSPSSGANVLTF.

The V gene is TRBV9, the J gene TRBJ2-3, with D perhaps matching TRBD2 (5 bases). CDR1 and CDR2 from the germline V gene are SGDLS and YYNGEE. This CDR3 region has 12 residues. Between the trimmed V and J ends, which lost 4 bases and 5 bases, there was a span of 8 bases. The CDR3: CASSTAVDTQYF. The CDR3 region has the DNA TGTGCCAGCAGCACAGCGGTAGATACGCAGTATTTT.

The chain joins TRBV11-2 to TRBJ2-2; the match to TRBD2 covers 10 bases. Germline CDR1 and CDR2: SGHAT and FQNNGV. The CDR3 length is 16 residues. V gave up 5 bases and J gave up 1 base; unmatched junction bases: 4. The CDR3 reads CASSPSSGRNTGELFF. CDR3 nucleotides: TGTGCCAGCAGCCCTTCTAGCGGGAGGAACACCGGGGAGCTGTTTTTT.